This T cell receptor (beta chain) is drawn from a study of blood T cells in healthy people across ages. A second 7 to 11 cycle PCR used barcoded and J-beta primers. Each CDR3 protein gets one entry after TCRdb re-called the 5' RACE reads with MiXCR. The sample has 750,000 to 950,000 distinct CDR3 sequences, 25% to 30% seen once. Overall study results and limits: A roughly linear age-dependent decrease characterized TCR beta diversity per million T cells. The lack of PBMC sorting stopped any conclusive naive versus antigen-experienced comparison.

This clonotype was seen a handful of times. Antigen unknown. Total RNA, at least 6 micrograms per sample, was extracted from PBMCs. This same sample was also taken into another study, of T cells of mothers and their children. That paper states: The yield was over 8.5 million TCR beta CDR3 reads from each mother and roughly 3 million from each child.

The receptor was derived from a boy aged 5-17 years in good health. The specimen sequenced was blood.

For the CDR3, the DNA is TGCGCCAGCAGCTTGGTTACTATAACCGCGAGCTCCTACAATGAGCAGTTCTTC. Its protein product is CASSLVTITASSYNEQFF. The chain employs TRBV5-1 and TRBJ2-1; D unclear. The CDR3 has 18 residues. V lost 0 bases and J 0 bases, leaving 16 bases between the germline ends. CDR1 is SGHRS, CDR2 YFSETQ, per germline.